The TCR beta chain under discussion was sequenced for a study of long-term antiretroviral therapy in people with HIV. Study in general: A decade or so separates the oldest specimens from the later 2015 immediate-ART recommendation.

Investigators performed immunoSEQ version v3.0 at survey level. Clones were sequenced by immunoSEQ multiplex PCR, and TCRdb holds only the in-frame ones, with some missing. The data contain about 24,000 clones, around four fifths of them singletons. This clone occurred once. Its antigen is unknown. The germline gives CDR1 MNHEY, CDR2 SMNVEV (reference sequence). Trimming cost V 8 bases and J 2 bases, with 19 bases left between them. CDR3 length: 15 amino acids. Study conclusions and caveats: Researchers lacked any data on ART adherence, viral resistance or therapy changes. Clonal populations expanded prior to ART predominated within the repertoire at all time points.

This specimen was unsorted PBMCs, taken approximately 4.5 years after starting antiretroviral therapy. The chain joins TRBV27 to TRBJ2-7, with a tentative D call TRBD1 (6 bases). The receptor was isolated from a man aged 25-40 years with HIV. The CDR3 coding sequence is TGTGCCAGCGGATCAGATACAGGGAACACCTACGAGCAGTACTTC. Translating it yields CASGSDTGNTYEQYF.